The 28 T cell receptor beta chains in this list originate from one sample, sequenced in a study of T cell responses to AZD1222 COVID-19 vaccine (TCRdb year 2021). Libraries were prepared through the immunoSEQ multiplex PCR assay. The clones in this table, taken by TCRdb from immuneACCESS, are in-frame only. Not every clone is retained; where verified, under half of the shortfall comes from an unresolved V gene, and the cause of the rest is unknown. This sample has roughly 150,000 clones in its table, and 90% of those were observed once. Less than 2% of the sample is taken by the ten largest. This sample's time point label indicates: baseline before first vaccination. This sample comprised peripheral blood, obtained on day 0 of AZD1222 vaccination. These receptors were obtained from an adult in good health.

This sequence joins TRBV28 and TRBJ2-7; D may be TRBD2 (6 bases). The germline gives CDR1 MDHEN, CDR2 SYDVKM. V lost 7 bases, J lost 3 bases, and 16 bases lay in between. This CDR3 is 14 amino acids long. This CDR3 is CASKVLGEVYEQYF. The CDR3 bases are TGTGCCAGCAAGGTTCTGGGGGAGGTCTACGAGCAGTACTTC.

V is TRBV12-5 and J is TRBJ2-5; 7 bases match TRBD2. Germline CDR1 and CDR2: LGHNT and FRNRAP. The junction had 6 bases not matched to a gene; V was cut back by 1 base and J by 1 base. This CDR3 comprises 16 residues. The CDR3 DNA follows: TGTGCTAGTGGTTTGGGGGGGGGTCTTAGCCAAGAGACCCAGTACTTC. It specifies CASGLGGGLSQETQYF.

The rearrangement joins TRBV5-4 to TRBJ1-1; TRBD1 aligns across 7 bases. Trimming at V came to 4 bases and at J to 5 bases, leaving 8 bases not matched to a gene. The CDR3 runs 14 residues. Germline V gene sequence: CDR1 SGHNT, CDR2 YYREEE (reference sequence). The CDR3 here is CASSPRTGGTEAFF. In nucleotides, the CDR3 is TGTGCCAGCAGCCCCAGGACAGGTGGGACTGAAGCTTTCTTT.

This chain links TRBV7-6 with TRBJ2-1; D uncertain. The CDR3 contains 12 residues. V dropped 4 bases and J dropped 5 bases, with 6 bases sitting between them. The germline V gene encodes CDR1 SGHVS and CDR2 FNYEAQ. The chain's CDR3 is CASSSEDNEQFF. The CDR3 DNA is TGTGCCAGCAGCTCCGAAGACAATGAGCAGTTCTTC.

The chain couples TRBV4-1 to TRBJ2-5; 16 positions match TRBD2. Germline trimming cut 4 bases from V and 2 bases from J; bases unmatched to any gene: 13. This CDR3 is built from 20 residues. CDR1 and CDR2 from the germline V gene are MGHRA and YSYEKL. In DNA form, the CDR3 reads TGCGCCAGCAGCCCCCTAACCGGGACTAGCGGGAGGGGTTATCAAGAGACCCAGTACTTC. It specifies CASSPLTGTSGRGYQETQYF.

The gene calls are TRBV2 and TRBJ2-7; D could derive from TRBD1 or TRBD2 (5 bases each). This CDR3 is 11 amino acids long. Germline assignment: CDR1 SNHLY and CDR2 FYNNEI. V was clipped by 6 bases and J by 5 bases, with 8 bases between them. CDR3 protein: CASRVGDEQYF. For the CDR3, the DNA is TGTGCCAGCAGGGTGGGGGACGAGCAGTACTTC.

The rearrangement links TRBV13 to TRBJ2-2; D is uncertain. CDR1 is PRHDT, CDR2 FYEKMQ, per germline (reference sequence). With 5 bases removed from V and 3 bases from J, the gap between germline ends came to 10 bases. CDR3 length equals 14 residues. CDR3 region: CASSTRLDTGELFF. Here the CDR3 DNA reads TGTGCCAGCAGCACCCGACTGGACACCGGGGAGCTGTTTTTT. The complete variable domain, with remaining parts taken from reference TRBV13 and TRBJ2-2, reads AAGVIQSPRHLIKEKRETATLKCYPIPRHDTVYWYQQGPGQDPQFLISFYEKMQSDKGSIPDRFSAQQFSDYHSELNMSSLELGDSALYFCASSTRLDTGELFFGEGSRLTVL.

The chain has TRBV7-9 and TRBJ1-1, with a weak D call TRBD1 (5 bases). Germline assignment: CDR1 SEHNR and CDR2 FQNEAQ (reference sequence). The V end lost 1 base, the J end lost 7 bases, and 7 bases lay between the germline ends. The CDR3 runs 12 residues. For the CDR3, the DNA is TGTGCCAGCAGCTTAGTGACAGATGAAGCTTTCTTT. Amino acid sequence: CASSLVTDEAFF.

The genes are TRBV7-8 and TRBJ2-7; 7 nucleotides agree with TRBD1. This CDR3 has 16 amino acids. Unmatched junction bases numbered 9, after V lost 2 bases and J lost 2 bases. Per the germline V gene, CDR1 is SGHVS and CDR2 is FQNEAQ. The CDR3 reads CASSLPLQGLTYEQYF. As DNA, the CDR3 is TGTGCCAGCAGCTTACCTCTACAGGGGCTAACCTACGAGCAGTACTTC.

This clone was found once. Within the sample, other DNA sequences also encode this same CDR3. This sequence joins TRBV2 and TRBJ2-1; TRBD2 matches at 7 bases. Looked up from germline, CDR1 is SNHLY and CDR2 is FYNNEI. This CDR3 region has 12 residues. V was clipped by 3 bases and J by 7 bases; unmatched bases: 0. The CDR3 coding sequence is TGTGCCAGCAGTGAGGGAGGGAATGAGCAGTTCTTC. This translates into CASSEGGNEQFF.

This clone showed up many times. The genes are TRBV25-1 and TRBJ2-7, with D perhaps matching TRBD1 (5 bases). Germline loops: CDR1 MGHDK, CDR2 SYGVNS. The ends were cut back, 3 bases at V and 3 bases at J, with 15 bases in the middle. CDR3 size: 15 residues. CDR3 region: CASSDPQGDIYEQYF. CDR3 bases: TGTGCCAGCAGTGATCCTCAGGGCGACATCTACGAGCAGTACTTC.

This clone was recorded only once. DNA for the CDR3: TGTGCCAGCTCACCAGCGACAGGGGGCTCCTACGAGCAGTACTTC. Translating it yields CASSPATGGSYEQYF. V gene TRBV18 combines with J gene TRBJ2-7; TRBD1 matches at 9 bases. The CDR3 loop spans 15 amino acids. CDR1 and CDR2 from the germline V gene are KGHSH and LQKENI. V gave up 2 bases and J gave up 0 bases; unmatched junction bases: 2.

V gene TRBV24-1 combines with J gene TRBJ1-6; a weak D match, TRBD1 (5 bases). Germline V gene lookup returns CDR1 KGHDR and CDR2 SFDVKD. CDR3 length equals 14 residues. The ends were cut back, 5 bases at V and 9 bases at J, with 13 bases in the middle. This CDR3 is CATSAGNIGSPLHF. The CDR3 bases are TGTGCCACCAGTGCAGGGAATATTGGTTCACCCCTCCACTTT.

V gene TRBV7-3 combines with J gene TRBJ2-7, with D possibly TRBD1 on 5 matching bases. Trimming cost V 5 bases and J 4 bases, with 12 bases left between them. The CDR3 sequence is 13 residues long. Per the germline V gene, CDR1 is SGHTA and CDR2 is FQGTGA. CDR3 DNA: TGTGCCAGCAGCCTACGGAAGGGGTACGAGCAGTACTTC. Residues: CASSLRKGYEQYF.

V gene TRBV30 combines with J gene TRBJ2-3; the D gene is possibly TRBD2 (6 bases). The germline gives CDR1 GTSNPN, CDR2 SVGIG (reference sequence). The CDR3 is made up of 16 amino acids. V shed 0 bases and J shed 2 bases, with 15 bases lying between them. The CDR3, as DNA: TGTGCCTGGAGTGTACTAGGGGACTTCTTCACAGATACGCAGTATTTT. This codes for CAWSVLGDFFTDTQYF.

The chain carries TRBV7-7 and TRBJ2-7; the D call may be TRBD1 or TRBD2 (6 bases each). CDR1 and CDR2 (germline): SSHAT, FNYEAQ (reference sequence). Trimming pared 5 bases from V and 4 bases from J, leaving 15 bases between. The CDR3 has 14 residues. The CDR3 sequence is CASSPGTGAYEQYF. CDR3 nucleotide sequence: TGTGCCAGCAGCCCCGGGACGGGGGCATACGAGCAGTACTTC.

This clone has just a few counts. The CDR3 region has the DNA TGTGCCAGCAGTTTAAGGCGCTACGAGCAGTACTTC. Protein product: CASSLRRYEQYF. The rearrangement joins TRBV12-3 or TRBV12-4 to TRBJ2-7; D gene unclear. This CDR3 spans 12 amino acids. V lost 2 bases and J lost 3, with 5 bases in between.

This chain connects TRBV18 to TRBJ1-5; D call uncertain. V was pared by 3 bases and J by 6 bases, with 12 bases between. CDR1 and CDR2 from the germline V gene are KGHSH and LQKENI. The CDR3 extends over 14 amino acids. The CDR3 region has the DNA TGTGCCAGCTCACCCGACTCGGAGGGTCAGCCCCAGCATTTT. Translating gives CASSPDSEGQPQHF.

The chain employs TRBV4-1 and TRBJ2-2, with unresolved D. CDR1 and CDR2 from the germline V gene are MGHRA and YSYEKL. The CDR3 consists of 14 residues. The ends were cut back, 4 bases at V and 4 bases at J, with 10 bases in the middle. The chain's CDR3 is CASSLSRFTGELFF. The CDR3 DNA follows: TGCGCCAGCAGCCTAAGCCGGTTCACCGGGGAGCTGTTTTTT.

The V and J genes are TRBV19 and TRBJ2-3, with D perhaps TRBD1 (6 bases). The germline V gene encodes CDR1 LNHDA and CDR2 SQIVND (reference sequence). This CDR3 is built from 14 residues. The V gene lost 5 bases and the J gene lost 2 bases, with 11 bases spanning the gap. DNA for the CDR3: TGTGCCAGTAGTCCCACAGGGTACACAGATACGCAGTATTTT. Amino acids: CASSPTGYTDTQYF. Drawing the rest from reference TRBV19 and TRBJ2-3, the complete variable domain is DGGITQSPKYLFRKEGQNVTLSCEQNLNHDAMYWYRQDPGQGLRLIYYSQIVNDFQKGDIAEGYSVSREKKESFPLTVTSAQKNPTAFYLCASSPTGYTDTQYFGPGTRLTVL.

The genes are TRBV19 and TRBJ2-2; D might be TRBD2 (6 bases). The CDR3 covers 14 residues. Germline CDR1 reads LNHDA; CDR2 reads SQIVND (reference sequence). The V end lost 5 bases, the J end lost 4 bases, and 11 bases lay between the germline ends. CDR3: CASSPNSGTGELFF. The CDR3, as DNA: TGTGCCAGTAGTCCCAATAGCGGCACCGGGGAGCTGTTTTTT.

V gene TRBV7-2 combines with J gene TRBJ2-3, with 9 positions matching TRBD2. The CDR3 is made up of 18 amino acids. The germline gives CDR1 SGHTA, CDR2 FQGNSA. Trimming removed 7 bases from V and 3 bases from J; junction bases left unmatched: 17. CDR3 DNA: TGTGCCAGCACCCCTCGCGGGAGGGCCGGGTTCGATACAGATACGCAGTATTTT. It specifies CASTPRGRAGFDTDTQYF.

This clone was recorded a few times. The CDR3 sequence is CASSSTQDRAGNTIYF. CDR3 DNA sequence: TGTGCCAGCAGCTCAACCCAGGACAGGGCTGGAAACACCATATATTTT. V and J are TRBV7-9 and TRBJ1-3, with 8 bases identical to TRBD1. This CDR3 is 16 amino acids long. Germline CDR1 SEHNR, CDR2 FQNEAQ (reference sequence). J lost 2 bases, V lost 4 bases, and 7 bases had no gene match. Variable domain in full (rest from reference TRBV7-9 and TRBJ1-3): DTGVSQNPRHKITKRGQNVTFRCDPISEHNRLYWYRQTLGQGPEFLTYFQNEAQLEKSRLLSDRFSAERPKGSFSTLEIQRTEQGDSAMYLCASSSTQDRAGNTIYFGEGSWLTVV.

This clone was recorded only once. This rearrangement joins TRBV11-2 to TRBJ2-3, with 13 bases aligning to TRBD2. This CDR3 has 15 residues. V was clipped by 6 bases and J by 4 bases; unmatched bases: 4. Germline V CDR1 and CDR2: SGHAT, FQNNGV. The DNA of the CDR3 is TGTGCCAGCAGAGGACTAGCGGGAGTGTCAGATACGCAGTATTTT. Its protein product is CASRGLAGVSDTQYF.

This rearrangement joins TRBV25-1 to TRBJ1-4, with D tentatively TRBD1 (5 bases). Trimming took off 5 bases at V and 8 bases at J, with 24 bases between the two ends. The CDR3 is 17 amino acids. Germline V lookup: CDR1 MGHDK, CDR2 SYGVNS. The CDR3 sequence: CASSTISGTQLREKLFF. The CDR3 DNA sequence: TGTGCCAGCAGTACCATCTCCGGGACCCAATTAAGGGAAAAACTGTTTTTT.

This rearrangement joins TRBV7-2 to TRBJ2-1; 9 bases are shared with TRBD2. The length of the CDR3 is 15 residues. Germline CDR1 and CDR2: SGHTA and FQGNSA. V trimming: 4 bases; J trimming: 8 bases; junction bases outside the gene matches: 9. CDR3 sequence reads: CASSSWPSGNDEQFF. The CDR3 DNA follows: TGTGCCAGCAGCTCGTGGCCTAGCGGGAATGATGAGCAGTTCTTC.

The chain recombines TRBV11-3 with TRBJ2-2; D is unresolved. Trimming took 5 bases from V and 6 from J, leaving 7 bases between them. CDR1 is SGHNT, CDR2 YENEEA, per germline. The CDR3 spans 12 residues. CDR3 sequence (DNA): TGTGCCAGCAGCCCAGGCCCCGGGGAGCTGTTTTTT. As protein: CASSPGPGELFF.

The V call is TRBV28, the J call TRBJ2-3, with 10 bases matching TRBD2. J lost 7 bases, V lost 5 bases, and 9 bases had no gene match. This CDR3 spans 15 amino acids. In germline, CDR1 is MDHEN, CDR2 SYDVKM. This chain's CDR3 is CASSPPAGGPNTQYF. The CDR3 DNA reads as TGTGCCAGCAGTCCCCCAGCGGGAGGGCCGAATACGCAGTATTTT.